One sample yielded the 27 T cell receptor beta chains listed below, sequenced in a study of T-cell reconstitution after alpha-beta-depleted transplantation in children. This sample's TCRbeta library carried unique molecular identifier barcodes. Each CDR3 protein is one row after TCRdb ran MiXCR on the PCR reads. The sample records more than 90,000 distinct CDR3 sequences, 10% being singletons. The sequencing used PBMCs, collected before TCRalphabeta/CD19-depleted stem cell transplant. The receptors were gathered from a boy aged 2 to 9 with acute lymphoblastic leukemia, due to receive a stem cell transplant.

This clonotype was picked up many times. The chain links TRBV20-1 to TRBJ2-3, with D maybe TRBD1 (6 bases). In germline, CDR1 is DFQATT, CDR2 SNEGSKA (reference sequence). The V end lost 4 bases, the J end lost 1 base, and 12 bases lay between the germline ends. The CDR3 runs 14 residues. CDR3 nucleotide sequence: TGCAGTGCTACAGGGGATGTCGGCACAGATACGCAGTATTTT. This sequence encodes CSATGDVGTDTQYF.

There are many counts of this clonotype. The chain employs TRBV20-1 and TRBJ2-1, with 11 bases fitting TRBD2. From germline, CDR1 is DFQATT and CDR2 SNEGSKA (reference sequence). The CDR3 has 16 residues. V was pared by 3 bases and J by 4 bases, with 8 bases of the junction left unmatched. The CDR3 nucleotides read TGCAGTGCTAGGGCTATACTAGCGGGGGCATACAATGAGCAGTTCTTC. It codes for CSARAILAGAYNEQFF.

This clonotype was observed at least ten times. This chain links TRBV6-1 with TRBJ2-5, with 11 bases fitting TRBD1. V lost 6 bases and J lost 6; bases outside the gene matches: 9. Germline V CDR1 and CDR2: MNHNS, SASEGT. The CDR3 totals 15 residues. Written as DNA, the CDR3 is TGTGCCAGCAGCGGCCGGACAGGGGGCGGGAAGACCCAGTACTTC. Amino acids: CASSGRTGGGKTQYF.

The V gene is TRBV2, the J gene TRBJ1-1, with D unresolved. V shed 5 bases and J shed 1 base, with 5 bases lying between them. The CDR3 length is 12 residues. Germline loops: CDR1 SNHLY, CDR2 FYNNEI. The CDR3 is CASSTQNTEAFF. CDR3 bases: TGTGCCAGCAGTACCCAGAACACTGAAGCTTTCTTT. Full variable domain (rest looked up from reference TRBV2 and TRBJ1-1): EPEVTQTPSHQVTQMGQEVILRCVPISNHLYFYWYRQILGQKVEFLVSFYNNEISEKSEIFDDQFSVERPDGSNFTLKIRSTKLEDSAMYFCASSTQNTEAFFGQGTRLTVV.

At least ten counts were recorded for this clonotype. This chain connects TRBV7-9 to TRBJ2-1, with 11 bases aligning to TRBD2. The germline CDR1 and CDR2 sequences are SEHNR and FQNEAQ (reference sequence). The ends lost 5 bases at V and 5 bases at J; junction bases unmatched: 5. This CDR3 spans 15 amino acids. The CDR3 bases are TGTGCCAGCAGCACCGGGACTAGCGGAAACAATGAGCAGTTCTTC. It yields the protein CASSTGTSGNNEQFF.

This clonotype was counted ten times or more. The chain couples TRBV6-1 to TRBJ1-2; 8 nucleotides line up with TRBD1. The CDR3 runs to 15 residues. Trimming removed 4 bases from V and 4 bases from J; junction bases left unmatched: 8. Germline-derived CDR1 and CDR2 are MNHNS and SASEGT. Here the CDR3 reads CASSAGQGYFYGYTF. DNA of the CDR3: TGTGCCAGCAGTGCCGGACAGGGCTATTTCTATGGCTACACCTTC.

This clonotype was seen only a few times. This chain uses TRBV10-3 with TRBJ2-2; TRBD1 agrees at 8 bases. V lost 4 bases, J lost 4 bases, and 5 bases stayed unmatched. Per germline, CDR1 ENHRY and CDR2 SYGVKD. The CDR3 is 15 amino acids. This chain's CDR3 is CAISVSGGRTGELFF. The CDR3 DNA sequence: TGTGCCATCAGTGTGTCAGGGGGCCGCACCGGGGAGCTGTTTTTT.

CDR3 coding DNA: TGCAGTGCGTGGACAGGGTTCGCTGGAAACACCATATATTTT. Its translation: CSAWTGFAGNTIYF. The chain combines TRBV20-1 with TRBJ1-3; 8 bases align to TRBD1. Germline CDR1 reads DFQATT; CDR2 reads SNEGSKA (reference sequence). The V gene end was trimmed by 6 bases and the J gene end by 2 bases; junction bases not matched to a gene: 6. This CDR3 has 14 amino acids.

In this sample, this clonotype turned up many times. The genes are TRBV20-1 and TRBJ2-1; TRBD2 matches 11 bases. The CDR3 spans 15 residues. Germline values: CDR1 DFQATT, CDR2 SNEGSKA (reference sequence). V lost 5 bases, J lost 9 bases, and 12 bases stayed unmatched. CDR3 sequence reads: CSASTVSGRAGEQFF. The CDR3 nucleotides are TGCAGTGCTTCAACCGTTAGCGGGAGGGCCGGTGAGCAGTTCTTC.

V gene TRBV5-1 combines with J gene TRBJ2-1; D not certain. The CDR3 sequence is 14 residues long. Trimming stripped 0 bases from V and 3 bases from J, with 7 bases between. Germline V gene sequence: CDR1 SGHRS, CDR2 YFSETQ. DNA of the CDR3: TGCGCCAGCAGCTTGGCTTGGAGCTACAATGAGCAGTTCTTC. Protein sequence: CASSLAWSYNEQFF.

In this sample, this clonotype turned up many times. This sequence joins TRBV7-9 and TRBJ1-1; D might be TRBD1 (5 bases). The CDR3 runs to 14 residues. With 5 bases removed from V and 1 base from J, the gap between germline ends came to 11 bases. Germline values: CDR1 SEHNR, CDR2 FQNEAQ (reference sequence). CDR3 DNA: TGTGCCAGCAGCAAAGAGACAGAGAACACTGAAGCTTTCTTT. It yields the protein CASSKETENTEAFF.

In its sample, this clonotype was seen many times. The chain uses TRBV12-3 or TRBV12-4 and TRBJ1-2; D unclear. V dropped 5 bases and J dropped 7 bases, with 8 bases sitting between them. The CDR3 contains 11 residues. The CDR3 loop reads CASSPSSGYTF. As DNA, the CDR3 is TGTGCCAGCAGTCCATCAAGTGGCTACACCTTC.

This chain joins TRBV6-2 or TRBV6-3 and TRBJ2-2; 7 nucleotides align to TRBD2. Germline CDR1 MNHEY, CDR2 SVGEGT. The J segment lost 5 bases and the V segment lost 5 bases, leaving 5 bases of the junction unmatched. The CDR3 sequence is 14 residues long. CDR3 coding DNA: TGTGCCAGCAGTAGCGGGACGCCGACCGGGGAGCTGTTTTTT. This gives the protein CASSSGTPTGELFF.

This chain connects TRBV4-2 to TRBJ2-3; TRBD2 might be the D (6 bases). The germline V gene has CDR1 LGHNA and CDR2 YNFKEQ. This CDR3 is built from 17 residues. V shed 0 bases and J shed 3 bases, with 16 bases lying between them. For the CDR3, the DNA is TGTGCCAGCAGCCAAGATCGGGCGGGATACCCGACAGATACGCAGTATTTT. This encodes CASSQDRAGYPTDTQYF.

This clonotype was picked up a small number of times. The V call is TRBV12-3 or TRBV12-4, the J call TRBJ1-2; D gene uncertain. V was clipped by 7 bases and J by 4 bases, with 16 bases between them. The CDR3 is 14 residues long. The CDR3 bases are TGTGCCAGCAACCCCGGGGAGCTCAGCTATGGCTACACCTTC. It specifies CASNPGELSYGYTF.

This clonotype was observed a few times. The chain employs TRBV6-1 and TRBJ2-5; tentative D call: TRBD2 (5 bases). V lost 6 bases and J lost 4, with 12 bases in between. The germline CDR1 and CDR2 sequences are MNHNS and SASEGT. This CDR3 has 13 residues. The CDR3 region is CASRTRFGETQYF. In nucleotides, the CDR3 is TGTGCCAGCAGAACTAGGTTTGGAGAGACCCAGTACTTC.

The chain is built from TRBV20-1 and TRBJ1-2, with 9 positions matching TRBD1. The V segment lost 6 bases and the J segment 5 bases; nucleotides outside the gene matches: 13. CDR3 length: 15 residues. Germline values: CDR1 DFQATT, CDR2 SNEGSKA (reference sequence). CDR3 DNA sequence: TGCAGTGCCCGGATCCCGGGACAGGGCGGTTATGGCTACACCTTC. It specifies CSARIPGQGGYGYTF.

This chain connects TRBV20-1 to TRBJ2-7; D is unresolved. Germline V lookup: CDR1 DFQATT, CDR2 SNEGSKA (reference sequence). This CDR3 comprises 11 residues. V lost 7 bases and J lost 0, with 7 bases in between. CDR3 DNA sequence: TGCAGTGAGACCTACTCCTACGAGCAGTACTTC. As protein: CSETYSYEQYF.

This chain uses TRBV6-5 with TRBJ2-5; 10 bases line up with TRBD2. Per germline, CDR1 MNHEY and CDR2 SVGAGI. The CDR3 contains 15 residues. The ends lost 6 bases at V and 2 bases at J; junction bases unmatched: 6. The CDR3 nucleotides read TGTGCCAGCAGGCGGACTAGCGGAGGGCAAGAGACCCAGTACTTC. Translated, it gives CASRRTSGGQETQYF.

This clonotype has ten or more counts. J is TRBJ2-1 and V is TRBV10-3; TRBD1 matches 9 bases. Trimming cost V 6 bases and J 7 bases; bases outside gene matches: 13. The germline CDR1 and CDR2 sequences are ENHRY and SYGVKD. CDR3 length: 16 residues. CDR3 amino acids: CAISQTGTGFTNEQFF. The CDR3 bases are TGTGCCATCAGCCAGACCGGGACAGGGTTTACGAATGAGCAGTTCTTC.

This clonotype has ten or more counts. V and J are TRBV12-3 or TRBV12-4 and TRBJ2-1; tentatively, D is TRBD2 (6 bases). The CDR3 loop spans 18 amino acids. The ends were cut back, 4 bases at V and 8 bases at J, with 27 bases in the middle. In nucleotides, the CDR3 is TGTGCCAGCAGTTCCCAAGCGTGGATGGCGGGAAATCTGGATGAGCAGTTCTTC. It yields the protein CASSSQAWMAGNLDEQFF.

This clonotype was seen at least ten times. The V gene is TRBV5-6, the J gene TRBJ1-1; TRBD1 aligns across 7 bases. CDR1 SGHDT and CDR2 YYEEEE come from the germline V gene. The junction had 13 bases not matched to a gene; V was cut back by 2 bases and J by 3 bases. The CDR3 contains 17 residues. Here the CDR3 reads CASSLIRTGLRDTEAFF. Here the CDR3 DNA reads TGTGCCAGCAGCTTAATACGGACAGGACTACGGGACACTGAAGCTTTCTTT.

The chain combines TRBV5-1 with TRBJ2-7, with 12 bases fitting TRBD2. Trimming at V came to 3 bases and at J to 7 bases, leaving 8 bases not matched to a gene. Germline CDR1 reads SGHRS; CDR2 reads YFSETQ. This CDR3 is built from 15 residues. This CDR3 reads CASSSLAGGPGEQYF. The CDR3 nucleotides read TGCGCCAGCAGCTCGCTAGCGGGAGGGCCTGGGGAGCAGTACTTC.

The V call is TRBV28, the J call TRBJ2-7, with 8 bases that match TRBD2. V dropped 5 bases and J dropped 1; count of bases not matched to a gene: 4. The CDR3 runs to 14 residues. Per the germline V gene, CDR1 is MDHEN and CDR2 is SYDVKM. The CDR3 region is CASSHSGASYEQYF. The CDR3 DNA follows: TGTGCCAGCAGTCATAGCGGGGCATCCTACGAGCAGTACTTC.

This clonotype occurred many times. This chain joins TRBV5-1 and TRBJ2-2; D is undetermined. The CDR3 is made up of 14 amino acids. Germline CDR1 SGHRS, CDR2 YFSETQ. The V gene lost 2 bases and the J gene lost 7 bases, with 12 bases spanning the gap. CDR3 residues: CASSFGNAFGELFF. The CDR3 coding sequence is TGCGCCAGCAGCTTCGGAAATGCCTTCGGGGAGCTGTTTTTT.

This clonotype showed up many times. The CDR3: CASRGPLVEQFF. The CDR3 DNA follows: TGTGCCAGCCGGGGCCCCCTCGTGGAGCAGTTCTTC. The V call is TRBV12-3 or TRBV12-4, the J call TRBJ2-1, with D perhaps TRBD1 or TRBD2 (5 bases each). The CDR3 runs 12 residues. V lost 8 bases and J 10 bases, leaving 15 bases between the germline ends.

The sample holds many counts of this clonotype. CDR3 nucleotides: TGTGCCAGCAGAGCAATATACAGGGGTCCCCACGAGCAGTACTTC. Translating gives CASRAIYRGPHEQYF. The V gene is TRBV2, the J gene TRBJ2-7; TRBD1 aligns across 7 bases. Germline V gives CDR1 SNHLY, CDR2 FYNNEI. The CDR3 is 15 residues long. Germline trimming cut 6 bases from V and 5 bases from J; bases unmatched to any gene: 13.